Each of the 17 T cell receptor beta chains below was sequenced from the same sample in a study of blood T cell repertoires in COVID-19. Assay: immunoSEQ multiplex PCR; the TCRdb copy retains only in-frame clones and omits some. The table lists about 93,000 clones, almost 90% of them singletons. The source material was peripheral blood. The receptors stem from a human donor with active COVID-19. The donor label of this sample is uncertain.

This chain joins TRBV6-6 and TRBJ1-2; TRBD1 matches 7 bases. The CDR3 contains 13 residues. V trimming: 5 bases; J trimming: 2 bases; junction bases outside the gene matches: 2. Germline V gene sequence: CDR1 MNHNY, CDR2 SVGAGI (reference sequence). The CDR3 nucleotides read TGTGCCAGCAGTCAACAGGGGAACTATGGCTACACCTTC. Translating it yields CASSQQGNYGYTF.

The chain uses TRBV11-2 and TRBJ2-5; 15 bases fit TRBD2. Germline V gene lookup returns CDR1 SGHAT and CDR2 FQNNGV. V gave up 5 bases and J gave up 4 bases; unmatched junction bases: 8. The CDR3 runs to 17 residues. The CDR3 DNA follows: TGTGCCAGCAGCCCAGGACTAGCGGGGGGGCCCCTAGAGACCCAGTACTTC. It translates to CASSPGLAGGPLETQYF.

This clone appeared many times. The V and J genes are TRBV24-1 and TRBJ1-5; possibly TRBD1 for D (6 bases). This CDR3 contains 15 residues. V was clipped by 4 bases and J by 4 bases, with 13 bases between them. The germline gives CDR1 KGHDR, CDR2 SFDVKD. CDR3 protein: CATSDSRDTNQPQHF. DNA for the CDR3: TGTGCCACCAGTGACAGCCGGGACACGAATCAGCCCCAGCATTTT.

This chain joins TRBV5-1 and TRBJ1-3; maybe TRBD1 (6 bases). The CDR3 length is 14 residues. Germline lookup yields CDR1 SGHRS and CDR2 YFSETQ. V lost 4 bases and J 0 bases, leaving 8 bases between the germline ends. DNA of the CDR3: TGCGCCAGCAGCCGGGACAACTCTGGAAACACCATATATTTT. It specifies CASSRDNSGNTIYF.

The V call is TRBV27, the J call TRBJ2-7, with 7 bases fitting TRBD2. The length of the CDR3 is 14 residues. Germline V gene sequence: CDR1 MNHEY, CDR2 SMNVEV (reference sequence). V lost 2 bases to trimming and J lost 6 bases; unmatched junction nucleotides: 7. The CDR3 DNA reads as TGTGCCAGCAGTTTAGCCGCCGGCGGGGGCGAGCAGTACTTC. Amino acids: CASSLAAGGGEQYF.

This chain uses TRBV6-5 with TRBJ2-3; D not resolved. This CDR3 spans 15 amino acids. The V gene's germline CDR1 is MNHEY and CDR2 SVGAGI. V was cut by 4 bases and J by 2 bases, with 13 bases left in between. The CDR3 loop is CASSSLIDNTDTQYF. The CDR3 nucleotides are TGTGCCAGCAGTTCCTTGATAGACAACACAGATACGCAGTATTTT.

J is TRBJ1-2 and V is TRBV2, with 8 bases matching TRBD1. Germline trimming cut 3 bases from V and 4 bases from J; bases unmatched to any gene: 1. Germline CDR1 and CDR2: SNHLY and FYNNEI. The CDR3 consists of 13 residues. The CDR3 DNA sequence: TGTGCCAGCAGTGAGGGACAGGTCTATGGCTACACCTTC. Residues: CASSEGQVYGYTF. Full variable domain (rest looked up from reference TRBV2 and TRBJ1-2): EPEVTQTPSHQVTQMGQEVILRCVPISNHLYFYWYRQILGQKVEFLVSFYNNEISEKSEIFDDQFSVERPDGSNFTLKIRSTKLEDSAMYFCASSEGQVYGYTFGSGTRLTVV.

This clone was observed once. CDR3 protein: CASSHGQGTGNEQFF. The CDR3 DNA follows: TGTGCCAGCAGCCACGGACAGGGGACAGGAAATGAGCAGTTCTTC. The chain couples TRBV7-2 to TRBJ2-1; the match to TRBD1 covers 9 bases. Unmatched junction bases numbered 9, after V lost 5 bases and J lost 7 bases. Germline V CDR1 and CDR2: SGHTA, FQGNSA. CDR3 length: 15 amino acids.

CDR3 in DNA: TGTGCCAGCAGCTTAGATCTCGGCTACACCTTC. Amino acid sequence: CASSLDLGYTF. This rearrangement joins TRBV7-9 to TRBJ1-2, with D hard to call. Looked up from germline, CDR1 is SEHNR and CDR2 is FQNEAQ (reference sequence). The CDR3 loop spans 11 amino acids. Trimming removed 1 base at V and 8 bases at J, with 5 bases between.

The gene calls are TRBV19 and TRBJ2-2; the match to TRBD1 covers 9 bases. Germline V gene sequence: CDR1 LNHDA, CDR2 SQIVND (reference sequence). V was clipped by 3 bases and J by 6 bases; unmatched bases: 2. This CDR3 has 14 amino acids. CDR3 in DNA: TGTGCCAGTAGTATGGACAGGGGCGCCGGGGAGCTGTTTTTT. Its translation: CASSMDRGAGELFF.

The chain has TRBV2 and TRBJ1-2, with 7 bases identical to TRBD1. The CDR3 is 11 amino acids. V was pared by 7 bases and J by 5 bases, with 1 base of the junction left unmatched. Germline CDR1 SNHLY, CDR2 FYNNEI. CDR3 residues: CASTTGYGYTF. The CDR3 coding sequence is TGTGCCAGCACGACAGGGTATGGCTACACCTTC. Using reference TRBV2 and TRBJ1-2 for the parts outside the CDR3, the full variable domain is EPEVTQTPSHQVTQMGQEVILRCVPISNHLYFYWYRQILGQKVEFLVSFYNNEISEKSEIFDDQFSVERPDGSNFTLKIRSTKLEDSAMYFCASTTGYGYTFGSGTRLTVV.

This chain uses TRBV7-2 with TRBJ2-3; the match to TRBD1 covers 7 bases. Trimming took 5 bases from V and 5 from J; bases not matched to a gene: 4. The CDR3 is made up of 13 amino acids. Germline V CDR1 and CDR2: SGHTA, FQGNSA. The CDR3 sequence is CASSHDREDTQYF. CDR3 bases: TGTGCCAGCAGCCATGACAGGGAAGATACGCAGTATTTT.

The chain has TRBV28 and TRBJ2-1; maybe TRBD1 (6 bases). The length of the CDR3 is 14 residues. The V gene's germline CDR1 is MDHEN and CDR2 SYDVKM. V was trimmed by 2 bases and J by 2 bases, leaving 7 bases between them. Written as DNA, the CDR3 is TGTGCCAGCAGTTTAGGGGGCCCCTACAATGAGCAGTTCTTC. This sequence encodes CASSLGGPYNEQFF.

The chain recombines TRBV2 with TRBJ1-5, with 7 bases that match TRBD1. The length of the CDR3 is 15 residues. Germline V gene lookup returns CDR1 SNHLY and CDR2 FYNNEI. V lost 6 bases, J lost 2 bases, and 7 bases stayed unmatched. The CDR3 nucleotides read TGTGCCAGCAGGGGGACAGATCTTCGCAATCAGCCCCAGCATTTT. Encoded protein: CASRGTDLRNQPQHF.

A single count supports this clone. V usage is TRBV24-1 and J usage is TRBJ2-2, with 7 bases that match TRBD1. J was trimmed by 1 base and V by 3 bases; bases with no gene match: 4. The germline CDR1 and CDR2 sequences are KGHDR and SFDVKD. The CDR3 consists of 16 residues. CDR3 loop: CATSDGQERNTGELFF. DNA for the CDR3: TGTGCCACCAGTGATGGACAGGAGAGGAACACCGGGGAGCTGTTTTTT.

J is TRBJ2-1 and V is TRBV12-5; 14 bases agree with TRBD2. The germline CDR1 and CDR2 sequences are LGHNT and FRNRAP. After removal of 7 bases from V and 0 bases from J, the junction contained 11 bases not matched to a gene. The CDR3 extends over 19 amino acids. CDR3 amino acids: CASARFGTSGGPSYNEQFF. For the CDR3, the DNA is TGTGCTAGTGCGAGATTCGGGACTAGCGGGGGCCCCTCCTACAATGAGCAGTTCTTC.

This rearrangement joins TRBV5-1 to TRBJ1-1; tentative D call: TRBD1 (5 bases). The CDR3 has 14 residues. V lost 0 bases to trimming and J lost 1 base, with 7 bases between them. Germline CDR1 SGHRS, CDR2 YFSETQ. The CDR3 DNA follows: TGCGCCAGCAGCTTGGACGGGGGGAACACTGAAGCTTTCTTT. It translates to CASSLDGGNTEAFF.